This entry concerns a single T cell receptor beta chain. Antigen unknown. Vbeta (60) and Jbeta (13) primers were used in the PCR. Sequencing used immunoSEQ multiplex PCR; TCRdb keeps in-frame clones, though not all of them. The sample lists some 140,000 clones; about 80% were seen once. The data derive from a study of cytomegalovirus exposure and HLA in healthy donors. Study-wide results and limits: Cytomegalovirus-associated TCR beta chains were listed, numbering 150 to 200. Later on, a genetic analysis was performed. It linked a missense variant in DCLRE1C with V- and J-gene trimming of TCR beta. A later analysis by the authors found several of the most significant clusters apparently linked to common viral pathogens.

The V end lost 6 bases, the J end lost 5 bases, and 13 bases lay between the germline ends. This CDR3 spans 14 amino acids. CDR1 is LNHDA, CDR2 SQIVND, per germline (reference sequence). Donors likely had unrecorded immune exposures despite being nominally healthy when sampled. The chain carries TRBV19 and TRBJ2-2; D is possibly TRBD1 (6 bases). The sequence came from a man in his thirties or forties in good health and CMV-seronegative. Material for sequencing was PBMCs. CDR3 DNA sequence: TGTGCCAGTAGGCCACAGGGTTCAACCGGGGAGCTGTTTTTT. It yields the protein CASRPQGSTGELFF.